A selection of T cell receptor beta chains follows, all from one sample in a study of vaccination and CD4 T cells after COVID-19. These TCRs are of unknown antigen specificity. One entry per CDR3 protein, called by TCRdb with MiXCR from the PCR reads. The sample records about 14,000 distinct CDR3 sequences, around half being singletons. The sequenced material came from CD4+ T cells from blood, cultured in vitro. The source of these receptors is a human donor who had recovered from COVID-19. CDR3s include the opening cysteine and the closing phenylalanine or tryptophan. The order of the fields is V gene, clone size, D gene, J gene, CDR3 DNA, CDR3 protein. The D gene is left open where the match is weak. Clone size is shown for a subset of rows, as once, few, many or a class of expanded clone.

V gene: TRBV10-3
clone size: -
D gene: -
J gene: TRBJ1-1
CDR3 DNA: TGTGCCATCAGTGAGCAGGGATACACTGAAGCTTTCTTT
CDR3 protein: CAISEQGYTEAFF

V gene: TRBV15
clone size: few
D gene: TRBD1
J gene: TRBJ1-6
CDR3 DNA: TGTGCCACCAGATGGACAGGGGTTTCACCCCTCCACTTT
CDR3 protein: CATRWTGVSPLHF

V gene: TRBV19
clone size: -
D gene: TRBD1
J gene: TRBJ1-6
CDR3 DNA: TGTGCCAGTAGTATCGTACTGACAGGGCATTCACCCCTCCACTTT
CDR3 protein: CASSIVLTGHSPLHF

V gene: TRBV11-2
clone size: -
D gene: -
J gene: TRBJ1-3
CDR3 DNA: TGTGCCAGCAGCTTAGACCCCTCTGGAAACACCATATATTTT
CDR3 protein: CASSLDPSGNTIYF

V gene: TRBV20-1
clone size: -
D gene: -
J gene: TRBJ1-2
CDR3 DNA: TGCAGTGCTAGAGTGGCAGGGAACGTAGGTGGCTACACCTTC
CDR3 protein: CSARVAGNVGGYTF

V gene: TRBV4-3
clone size: -
D gene: -
J gene: TRBJ1-2
CDR3 DNA: TGCGCCAGCAGCCAAGAAACAACCGGGGGTGATGGCTACACCTTC
CDR3 protein: CASSQETTGGDGYTF

V gene: TRBV2
clone size: few
D gene: TRBD2
J gene: TRBJ2-5
CDR3 DNA: TGTGCCAGCAGGGGGACTAGCGGGAGACCCCAAGAGACCCAGTACTTC
CDR3 protein: CASRGTSGRPQETQYF

V gene: TRBV6-4
clone size: -
D gene: -
J gene: TRBJ1-2
CDR3 DNA: TGTGCCAGGGGGTCAGGGGCTGCTAACTATGGCTACACCTTC
CDR3 protein: CARGSGAANYGYTF

V gene: TRBV6-1
clone size: -
D gene: -
J gene: TRBJ1-5
CDR3 DNA: TGTGCCGGCGGCAGGTCGGGGAATCAGCCCCAGCATTTT
CDR3 protein: CAGGRSGNQPQHF

V gene: TRBV6-1
clone size: -
D gene: TRBD2
J gene: TRBJ2-5
CDR3 DNA: TGTGCCAGCAGTCTTAGCGGGGGGGGCGAGACCCAGTACTTC
CDR3 protein: CASSLSGGGETQYF

V gene: TRBV6-4
clone size: -
D gene: TRBD1
J gene: TRBJ2-2
CDR3 DNA: TGTGCCAGCAGTGAGAGGACAGGGTTCGGCACCGGGGAGCTGTTTTTT
CDR3 protein: CASSERTGFGTGELFF

V gene: TRBV6-1
clone size: once
D gene: -
J gene: TRBJ2-5
CDR3 DNA: TGTGCCAGCAGTGACGGGACGGTAGAGACCCAGTACTTC
CDR3 protein: CASSDGTVETQYF

V gene: TRBV7-2
clone size: -
D gene: TRBD1
J gene: TRBJ2-7
CDR3 DNA: TGTGCCAGCAGCTCACAGGGGACCTACGAGCAGTACTTC
CDR3 protein: CASSSQGTYEQYF

V gene: TRBV19
clone size: -
D gene: TRBD1
J gene: TRBJ2-6
CDR3 DNA: TGTGCCAGTGGGGACAGGAGTTATCCTGGGGCCAACGTCCTGACTTTC
CDR3 protein: CASGDRSYPGANVLTF

V gene: TRBV20-1
clone size: -
D gene: -
J gene: TRBJ1-5
CDR3 DNA: TGCAGTGCTAGGGGGTCAGGGTATAGCAATCAGCCCCAGCATTTT
CDR3 protein: CSARGSGYSNQPQHF

V gene: TRBV6-5
clone size: -
D gene: -
J gene: TRBJ1-3
CDR3 DNA: TGTGCCAGCAGTTACTCGGCAGGGGCGAGAAACACCATATATTTT
CDR3 protein: CASSYSAGARNTIYF

V gene: TRBV20-1
clone size: -
D gene: -
J gene: TRBJ1-1
CDR3 DNA: TGCAGTGCTCTACGACTCCGGGGGACTGAAGCTTTCTTT
CDR3 protein: CSALRLRGTEAFF

V gene: TRBV30
clone size: -
D gene: -
J gene: TRBJ2-7
CDR3 DNA: TGTGCCTGGAGTCCCCCTCCCCGTCTATCCCAAACCTACGAGCAGTACTTC
CDR3 protein: CAWSPPPRLSQTYEQYF

V gene: TRBV7-2
clone size: -
D gene: -
J gene: TRBJ2-7
CDR3 DNA: TGTGCCAGCAGCTTACGGCCGGACCTTTACGAGCAGTACTTC
CDR3 protein: CASSLRPDLYEQYF

V gene: TRBV5-6
clone size: once
D gene: TRBD1
J gene: TRBJ2-2
CDR3 DNA: TGTGCCAGCAGCGGGACAGGGTGGACCGGGGAGCTGTTTTTT
CDR3 protein: CASSGTGWTGELFF

V gene: TRBV4-2
clone size: few
D gene: -
J gene: TRBJ2-6
CDR3 DNA: TGTGCCAGCAGCCCGGGGTCCGGGGCCAACGTCCTGACTTTC
CDR3 protein: CASSPGSGANVLTF

V gene: TRBV6-2/TRBV6-3
clone size: -
D gene: -
J gene: TRBJ2-5
CDR3 DNA: TGTGCCAGCATCCAGGGTGGGGGAAAGACCCAGTACTTC
CDR3 protein: CASIQGGGKTQYF

V gene: TRBV7-9
clone size: -
D gene: -
J gene: TRBJ1-2
CDR3 DNA: TGTGCCAGCAGCTTAAGGCAGGGAGGGAACTATGGCTACACCTTC
CDR3 protein: CASSLRQGGNYGYTF

V gene: TRBV5-1
clone size: few
D gene: -
J gene: TRBJ2-5
CDR3 DNA: TGCGCCAGCAGCTTGAGCACACAGGAGACCCAGTACTTC
CDR3 protein: CASSLSTQETQYF

V gene: TRBV24-1
clone size: few
D gene: TRBD1
J gene: TRBJ2-2
CDR3 DNA: TGTGCTGGACAGGGGAACACCGGGGAGCTGTTTTTT
CDR3 protein: CAGQGNTGELFF

V gene: TRBV6-1
clone size: -
D gene: -
J gene: TRBJ2-5
CDR3 DNA: TGTGCCAGCAGTGCAGAAGAGACCCAGTACTTC
CDR3 protein: CASSAEETQYF

V gene: TRBV20-1
clone size: -
D gene: TRBD2
J gene: TRBJ2-1
CDR3 DNA: TGCAGTGGGGAGGGGAGCTCCTACAATGAGCAGTTCTTC
CDR3 protein: CSGEGSSYNEQFF

V gene: TRBV7-2
clone size: -
D gene: -
J gene: TRBJ2-7
CDR3 DNA: TGTGCCAGCAGGGCGGGACAGAACTCCTACGAGCAGTACTTC
CDR3 protein: CASRAGQNSYEQYF

V gene: TRBV6-1
clone size: -
D gene: -
J gene: TRBJ1-4
CDR3 DNA: TGTGCCAGCCTCTGGAAAGACAGACTTAATGAAAAACTGTTTTTT
CDR3 protein: CASLWKDRLNEKLFF

V gene: TRBV20-1
clone size: -
D gene: -
J gene: TRBJ2-1
CDR3 DNA: TGCAGTGCTAGAAGACGGAGCGGGTCTACCTACAATGAGCAGTTCTTC
CDR3 protein: CSARRRSGSTYNEQFF

V gene: TRBV7-2
clone size: -
D gene: TRBD2
J gene: TRBJ2-1
CDR3 DNA: TGTGCCAGCAGCCTACTAGCGGGAGGGTACAATGAGCAGTTCTTC
CDR3 protein: CASSLLAGGYNEQFF

V gene: TRBV20-1
clone size: -
D gene: -
J gene: TRBJ2-4
CDR3 DNA: TGCAGTGCTAGAAGTTCAGCCAAAAACATTCAGTACTTC
CDR3 protein: CSARSSAKNIQYF

V gene: TRBV7-2
clone size: few
D gene: -
J gene: TRBJ1-6
CDR3 DNA: TGTGCCAGCAGCCCCGCCCTCGATTCACCCCTCCACTTT
CDR3 protein: CASSPALDSPLHF

V gene: TRBV7-9
clone size: -
D gene: TRBD1
J gene: TRBJ1-2
CDR3 DNA: TGTGCCAGCAGCCGGACAGGGGCGCTGATGGGCGGCGGCTACACCTTC
CDR3 protein: CASSRTGALMGGGYTF

V gene: TRBV5-4
clone size: few
D gene: TRBD1
J gene: TRBJ1-2
CDR3 DNA: TGTGCCAGCAGCCTGTCCCGGGACAGGGGTGGTGGCTACACCTTC
CDR3 protein: CASSLSRDRGGGYTF

V gene: TRBV5-1
clone size: -
D gene: -
J gene: TRBJ1-5
CDR3 DNA: TGCGCCAGCAGCTTGGAAGGTCCCAATCAGCCCCAGCATTTT
CDR3 protein: CASSLEGPNQPQHF

V gene: TRBV20-1
clone size: -
D gene: -
J gene: TRBJ1-1
CDR3 DNA: TGCAGTGCTAGGTTGAACACTGAAGCTTTCTTT
CDR3 protein: CSARLNTEAFF

V gene: TRBV28
clone size: few
D gene: TRBD1
J gene: TRBJ1-2
CDR3 DNA: TGTGCCAGCAGTTTAATAGACAGGGCCCCCTATGGCTACACCTTC
CDR3 protein: CASSLIDRAPYGYTF

V gene: TRBV10-3
clone size: once
D gene: TRBD2
J gene: TRBJ2-3
CDR3 DNA: TGTGCCATCAGTGATGTAGCGGGAGTTTGGTATTTT
CDR3 protein: CAISDVAGVWYF

V gene: TRBV5-1
clone size: -
D gene: -
J gene: TRBJ2-5
CDR3 DNA: TGCGCCAGCAGCTTGTGGCGAGAGACCCAGTACTTC
CDR3 protein: CASSLWRETQYF

V gene: TRBV12-3/TRBV12-4
clone size: -
D gene: TRBD1
J gene: TRBJ2-5
CDR3 DNA: TGTGCCAGCAGTTCTACCGGGACAGTCCAAGAGACCCAGTACTTC
CDR3 protein: CASSSTGTVQETQYF

V gene: TRBV2
clone size: -
D gene: TRBD1
J gene: TRBJ1-1
CDR3 DNA: TGTGCCAGCACATTGGGACAGGTGAACACTGAAGCTTTCTTT
CDR3 protein: CASTLGQVNTEAFF

V gene: TRBV20-1
clone size: few
D gene: -
J gene: TRBJ1-3
CDR3 DNA: TGCAGTGCTAGAGTATACTCTGGAAACACCATATATTTT
CDR3 protein: CSARVYSGNTIYF

V gene: TRBV10-1
clone size: -
D gene: -
J gene: TRBJ2-7
CDR3 DNA: TGCGCCAGCAGTGAGGGCTACGAGCAGTACTTC
CDR3 protein: CASSEGYEQYF

V gene: TRBV5-1
clone size: few
D gene: TRBD2
J gene: TRBJ2-5
CDR3 DNA: TGCGCCAGCAGCTCACCCAGCGGGAGGGCCCAGGAGACCCAGTACTTC
CDR3 protein: CASSSPSGRAQETQYF

V gene: TRBV4-3
clone size: -
D gene: -
J gene: TRBJ2-3
CDR3 DNA: TGCGCCAGCAGCCGATCGGGTAGGGGGGGAACTAGCACAGATACGCAGTATTTT
CDR3 protein: CASSRSGRGGTSTDTQYF

V gene: TRBV28
clone size: -
D gene: -
J gene: TRBJ1-4
CDR3 DNA: TGTGCCAGCAGTTTAACAAACGCCGGAGAAAAACTGTTTTTT
CDR3 protein: CASSLTNAGEKLFF

V gene: TRBV5-1
clone size: -
D gene: TRBD1
J gene: TRBJ1-6
CDR3 DNA: TGCGCCAGCACCCTGGATAGGGGGCAGTCACCCCTCCACTTT
CDR3 protein: CASTLDRGQSPLHF

V gene: TRBV6-1
clone size: few
D gene: TRBD1
J gene: TRBJ1-2
CDR3 DNA: TGTGCCAGCAGTCACGGGACAGGTCGAGGCTACACCTTC
CDR3 protein: CASSHGTGRGYTF

V gene: TRBV7-6
clone size: few
D gene: -
J gene: TRBJ1-5
CDR3 DNA: TGTGCCAGCAGCTTAGCCCAAAATCAGCCCCAGCATTTT
CDR3 protein: CASSLAQNQPQHF

V gene: TRBV24-1
clone size: -
D gene: -
J gene: TRBJ1-5
CDR3 DNA: TGTGCCACCAGTACAGGGACTAGTCAGCCCCAGCATTTT
CDR3 protein: CATSTGTSQPQHF

V gene: TRBV20-1
clone size: -
D gene: -
J gene: TRBJ1-2
CDR3 DNA: TGCAGTGCTAGAGATACGGCCAGGGGATATGGCTACACCTTC
CDR3 protein: CSARDTARGYGYTF

V gene: TRBV7-9
clone size: once
D gene: -
J gene: TRBJ2-2
CDR3 DNA: TGTGCCAGCAGCTCCCGCGGGGCGGGCGGGGAGCTGTTTTTT
CDR3 protein: CASSSRGAGGELFF

V gene: TRBV7-9
clone size: few
D gene: -
J gene: TRBJ1-6
CDR3 DNA: TGTGCCAGCAGCAACGGACGCAGTCCCTATAATTCACCCCTCCACTTT
CDR3 protein: CASSNGRSPYNSPLHF